These 10 T cell receptor beta chains came from one sample sequenced in a study of T cells after yellow fever vaccination. TCRdb ran MiXCR on the 5' RACE reads and lists one entry per CDR3 protein. Of 450,000 to 650,000 distinct CDR3 sequences detected, roughly 13% appear once; the ten largest clones hold about 14%. The source material was PBMCs, sampled on the day of the yellow fever booster vaccination. These TCRs come from a man between 25 and 39 years old who received the YFV17D yellow fever vaccine.

The genes are TRBV12-5 and TRBJ1-6; D is unresolved. V lost 2 bases and J 6 bases, leaving 5 bases between the germline ends. This CDR3 contains 13 residues. Germline-derived CDR1 and CDR2 are LGHNT and FRNRAP. CDR3 sequence reads: CASGLIGNSPLHF. The CDR3 DNA is TGTGCTAGTGGTTTGATTGGTAATTCACCCCTCCACTTT.

The chain carries TRBV29-1 and TRBJ2-5, with a weak D call TRBD2 (5 bases). The CDR3 loop spans 11 amino acids. Germline assignment: CDR1 SQVTM and CDR2 ANQGSEA. Trimming took 5 bases from V and 5 from J, leaving 9 bases between them. CDR3 loop: CSVPRGETQYF. The CDR3 DNA reads TGCAGCGTTCCCAGAGGGGAGACCCAGTACTTC.

The chain carries TRBV7-6 and TRBJ2-2, with 9 bases matching TRBD1. With 7 bases clipped from V and 5 bases from J, the junction kept 14 bases outside the gene matches. The length of the CDR3 is 17 residues. Germline V gives CDR1 SGHVS, CDR2 FNYEAQ. CDR3 residues: CASTPFTLGQGTGELFF. The CDR3 nucleotides read TGTGCCAGCACCCCGTTCACCCTGGGACAGGGTACCGGGGAGCTGTTTTTT.

The V gene is TRBV11-2, the J gene TRBJ2-1; 10 nucleotides line up with TRBD2. Losses at the gene ends were 0 bases for V and 7 bases for J; bases not matched to a gene: 6. This CDR3 spans 16 amino acids. Germline V gene lookup returns CDR1 SGHAT and CDR2 FQNNGV. CDR3 residues: CASSLDGLAGVNEQFF. The CDR3 DNA sequence: TGTGCCAGCAGCTTAGATGGCCTAGCGGGAGTAAATGAGCAGTTCTTC.

This chain links TRBV6-1 with TRBJ2-1; D is possibly TRBD2 (5 bases). CDR3 size: 13 residues. Germline V gene sequence: CDR1 MNHNS, CDR2 SASEGT. Trimming removed 7 bases from V and 14 bases from J, with 21 bases in between. The CDR3 region has the DNA TGTGCCAGCACCAACAGCGGCCCTACGAATGAGTTCTTC. As protein: CASTNSGPTNEFF.

This clonotype was seen only a few times. V is TRBV20-1 and J is TRBJ2-3, with 10 bases that match TRBD2. V was pared by 5 bases and J by 3 bases, with 5 bases of the junction left unmatched. The CDR3 length is 14 residues. Germline CDR1 and CDR2: DFQATT and SNEGSKA (reference sequence). This chain's CDR3 is CSAPKTSGTDTQYF. As DNA, the CDR3 is TGCAGTGCTCCCAAGACTAGCGGGACAGATACGCAGTATTTT.

V usage is TRBV5-1 and J usage is TRBJ2-5, with D possibly being TRBD2 (6 bases). V lost 0 bases to trimming and J lost 1 base, with 16 bases between them. Germline CDR1 reads SGHRS; CDR2 reads YFSETQ. CDR3 length equals 17 residues. CDR3 amino acids: CASSLGELAPFQETQYF. CDR3 in DNA: TGCGCCAGCAGCTTGGGGGAACTAGCACCCTTCCAAGAGACCCAGTACTTC. The whole variable domain, remainder taken from reference TRBV5-1 and TRBJ2-5, is KAGVTQTPRYLIKTRGQQVTLSCSPISGHRSVSWYQQTPGQGLQFLFEYFSETQRNKGNFPGRFSGRQFSNSRSEMNVSTLELGDSALYLCASSLGELAPFQETQYFGPGTRLLVL.

With regard to this clonotype: A single base separates this from a much larger clone, so it may be a read error. A read error is likely, as this CDR3 ends without the conserved phenylalanine or tryptophan. The chain links TRBV5-1 to TRBJ2-2; D is unresolved. The CDR3 runs to 13 residues. V dropped 4 bases and J dropped 4 bases, with 8 bases sitting between them. In germline, CDR1 is SGHRS, CDR2 YFSETQ. CDR3: CASSERLTGELFI. CDR3 nucleotides: TGCGCCAGCAGCGAGCGCCTCACCGGGGAGCTGTTTATT.

This clonotype was picked up a small number of times. The rearrangement uses TRBV10-3 and TRBJ2-3; D not certain. This CDR3 is built from 13 residues. Germline V CDR1 and CDR2: ENHRY, SYGVKD. Deletions cut 10 bases from V and 0 bases from J, with 11 bases between. The CDR3 here is CATKTPSTDTQYF. The CDR3 DNA reads TGTGCCACGAAGACACCCAGCACAGATACGCAGTATTTT.

This clonotype was seen a few times. V usage is TRBV5-1 and J usage is TRBJ1-3; D uncertain. The CDR3 is 14 amino acids. Trimming removed 0 bases from V and 0 bases from J, with 4 bases in between. The germline gives CDR1 SGHRS, CDR2 YFSETQ. The CDR3 is CASSLDGSGNTIYF. The CDR3 coding sequence is TGCGCCAGCAGCTTGGATGGCTCTGGAAACACCATATATTTT.